The sample holds a few counts of the clone carrying this T cell receptor beta chain. Its antigen is as yet unknown. The DNA ends 3 residues before the CDR3 does, and the rest of the CDR3 is filled in from the germline J gene. Trimming stripped 6 bases from V and 3 bases from J, with 9 bases between. Germline CDR1 reads KGHSH; CDR2 reads LQKENI. This CDR3 comprises 13 residues. Measured with immunoSEQ multiplex PCR; TCRdb has only the in-frame clones, and not every one. Reported are 25,000 to 35,000 clones, none seen only once; the ten largest carry 25% to 30%. This record comes from a study of T cell clonality in common variable immunodeficiency. Whole-study findings and limits: In common variable immunodeficiency, TCR beta chains reportedly carried fewer deletions and N-nucleotide insertions. Patient heterogeneity in the CVID cohort limited correlations between repertoire features and clinical complications.

This receptor was taken from a human donor with common variable immunodeficiency. The sample consisted of peripheral blood mononuclear cells. The V gene is TRBV18, the J gene TRBJ1-3; D might be TRBD1 (5 bases). The sequenced part of the CDR3 DNA is TGTGCCAGCTCTGACAGCTTTGGAAACACC. It encodes CASSDSFGNT. The whole CDR3 reads CASSDSFGNTIYF.